The entry below describes one TCR beta chain. The junction does not match germline at one end; this may be a read error. These data come from a study of cytomegalovirus exposure and HLA in healthy donors. PCR amplification relied on 60 Vbeta primers (plus 13 Jbeta primers). Data came from immunoSEQ multiplex PCR; TCRdb stores just in-frame clones and leaves some out. The listing records roughly 39,000 clones. Donors likely had unrecorded immune exposures despite being nominally healthy when sampled. Source material: PBMCs. This sequence was found in a man aged 25 to 45 in good health and CMV-seronegative.

The CDR3 is CDWSARGRGELFF. The CDR3 DNA reads as TGTGACTGGAGTGCGCGGGGGCGCGGGGAGCTGTTTTTT. The chain uses TRBV30 and TRBJ2-2, with TRBD2 as a possible D gene (7 bases). Germline V gives CDR1 GTSNPN, CDR2 SVGIG (reference sequence). The CDR3 runs 13 residues.